The 14 T cell receptor beta chains reported below all come from one sample, sequenced in a study of blood T cell repertoires in COVID-19. Assay used: immunoSEQ multiplex PCR; TCRdb lists only in-frame clones, some missing. Here the sample spans 97,000 or so clones, around 90% being singletons. The specimen sequenced was peripheral blood. The receptors were gathered from a woman aged 45 to 65 with COVID-19, enrolled during active disease.

This clone is a singleton in its sample. The chain is built from TRBV6-1 and TRBJ1-2; possible D gene TRBD1, 5 bases. Trimming left V 3 bases short and J 9 bases short, with 17 bases between. The germline CDR1 and CDR2 sequences are MNHNS and SASEGT. The CDR3 has 14 residues. The CDR3 DNA reads as TGTGCCAGCAGTGACCGGGACTGGACCAGAAGCTACACCTTC. Translation gives CASSDRDWTRSYTF.

The chain has TRBV15 and TRBJ1-5; D is uncertain. CDR1 and CDR2 from the germline V gene are LNHNV and YYDKDF (reference sequence). Trimming left V 8 bases short and J 2 bases short, with 10 bases between. This CDR3 contains 13 residues. CDR3 in amino acids: CATAGQGNQPQHF. The DNA for the CDR3 is TGTGCCACCGCCGGTCAGGGCAATCAGCCCCAGCATTTT.

The rearrangement joins TRBV12-5 to TRBJ1-1; D is uncertain. V lost 0 bases to trimming and J lost 8 bases, with 13 bases between them. In germline, CDR1 is LGHNT, CDR2 FRNRAP. CDR3 length equals 14 residues. CDR3 in DNA: TGTGCTAGTGGTTTGGTAACGAGGAGTACGGAAGCTTTCTTT. This codes for CASGLVTRSTEAFF. Full variable domain (rest looked up from reference TRBV12-5 and TRBJ1-1): DARVTQTPRHKVTEMGQEVTMRCQPILGHNTVFWYRQTMMQGLELLAYFRNRAPLDDSGMPKDRFSAEMPDATLATLKIQPSEPRDSAVYFCASGLVTRSTEAFFGQGTRLTVV.

This clone was detected only once. The chain recombines TRBV4-1 with TRBJ1-1; the match to TRBD1 covers 8 bases. CDR3 size: 15 residues. Unmatched junction bases numbered 5, after V lost 0 bases and J lost 5 bases. Germline V lookup: CDR1 MGHRA, CDR2 YSYEKL. The CDR3 DNA reads TGCGCCAGCAGCCAAGACAGGGGGCGACTAACTGAAGCTTTCTTT. Amino acid sequence: CASSQDRGRLTEAFF.

The chain employs TRBV6-5 and TRBJ2-1; TRBD2 agrees at 9 bases. CDR3 length: 14 residues. Trimming took 10 bases from V and 5 from J; bases not matched to a gene: 9. The germline CDR1 and CDR2 sequences are MNHEY and SVGAGI. Written as DNA, the CDR3 is TGTGCCACCCAAAGCGGGGGGCCAGACAATGAGCAGTTCTTC. Encoded protein: CATQSGGPDNEQFF.

This sequence joins TRBV24-1 and TRBJ1-5; weak D call: TRBD1 (5 bases). The V end lost 4 bases, the J end lost 7 bases, and 13 bases lay between the germline ends. The CDR3 runs to 14 residues. Germline V gives CDR1 KGHDR, CDR2 SFDVKD. CDR3 residues: CATSEFQGGQPQHF. CDR3 DNA sequence: TGTGCCACCAGTGAGTTTCAGGGAGGGCAGCCCCAGCATTTT.

The V call is TRBV5-6, the J call TRBJ2-7; possible D gene TRBD2, 5 bases. Germline V CDR1 and CDR2: SGHDT, YYEEEE. The length of the CDR3 is 13 residues. Trimming shortened V by 4 bases and J by 7 bases, and 15 bases separated the two germline ends. The CDR3 region has the DNA TGTGCCAGCAGCGCGGACGCGCCGGGGGAGCAGTACGTC. Protein sequence: CASSADAPGEQYV.

V and J are TRBV6-2 or TRBV6-3 and TRBJ1-4, with 8 positions matching TRBD1. The germline gives CDR1 MNHEY, CDR2 SVGEGT. V lost 2 bases, J lost 4 bases, and 9 bases stayed unmatched. The CDR3 is 17 residues long. The CDR3 DNA reads TGTGCCAGCAGTTACCTTTGGGGACAGGAGTTTAATGAAAAACTGTTTTTT. Encoded protein: CASSYLWGQEFNEKLFF.

V gene TRBV30 combines with J gene TRBJ1-1; D is possibly TRBD1 (5 bases). V lost 7 bases, J lost 4 bases, and 19 bases lay in between. The CDR3 spans 14 residues. Germline CDR1 and CDR2: GTSNPN and SVGIG (reference sequence). This chain's CDR3 is CASGQGLDGTEAFF. CDR3 bases: TGTGCCTCCGGCCAGGGTTTGGATGGCACTGAAGCTTTCTTT.

This rearrangement joins TRBV6-6 to TRBJ1-2; D is uncertain. The CDR3 loop spans 15 amino acids. CDR1 is MNHNY and CDR2 is SVGAGI in the germline V gene (reference sequence). Between the trimmed V and J ends, which lost 2 bases and 2 bases, there was a span of 12 bases. CDR3 loop: CASSYTRPENYGYTF. The CDR3, as DNA: TGTGCCAGCAGTTACACCCGCCCGGAGAACTATGGCTACACCTTC.

The chain carries TRBV13 and TRBJ2-1; TRBD2 aligns across 10 bases. The CDR3 contains 18 residues. Germline V CDR1 and CDR2: PRHDT, FYEKMQ (reference sequence). The V segment lost 5 bases and the J segment 4 bases; nucleotides outside the gene matches: 14. The chain's CDR3 is CASSQRGGFRTFYNEQFF. In DNA form, the CDR3 reads TGTGCCAGCAGCCAGCGGGGGGGCTTTCGTACATTTTACAATGAGCAGTTCTTC.

The CDR3 sequence is CASSVEWQGATNEQFF. CDR3 bases: TGTGCCAGCAGCGTAGAGTGGCAGGGGGCGACCAATGAGCAGTTCTTC. The chain uses TRBV9 and TRBJ2-1, with 8 bases matching TRBD1. V lost 0 bases, J lost 6 bases, and 8 bases stayed unmatched. Germline-derived CDR1 and CDR2 are SGDLS and YYNGEE. This CDR3 contains 16 residues.

The rearrangement uses TRBV6-6 and TRBJ2-1, with 8 bases aligning to TRBD1. The CDR3 length is 16 residues. Germline V gene sequence: CDR1 MNHNY, CDR2 SVGAGI (reference sequence). V trimming: 6 bases; J trimming: 5 bases; junction bases outside the gene matches: 12. CDR3 DNA: TGTGCCAGCAGAACCACCAGACAGGGGAGAGACAATGAGCAGTTCTTC. Amino acids: CASRTTRQGRDNEQFF.

The CDR3 DNA sequence: TGTGCCAGCAGCCCAGCCTACAGGGGAGGAGGCAATCAGCCCCAGCATTTT. As protein: CASSPAYRGGGNQPQHF. The chain employs TRBV7-8 and TRBJ1-5; TRBD1 agrees at 7 bases. The J segment lost 2 bases and the V segment lost 5 bases, leaving 12 bases of the junction unmatched. Germline-derived CDR1 and CDR2 are SGHVS and FQNEAQ. There are 17 residues in the CDR3.